These 20 T cell receptor beta chains were sequenced from one sample in a study of cytomegalovirus exposure and HLA in healthy donors. With 60 Vbeta and 13 Jbeta primers, the PCR was carried out. Some clones are missing from TCRdb's copy, which holds only in-frame ones; the method was immunoSEQ multiplex PCR. In the table there are 95,000 to 150,000 clones, over 70% of which are singletons. The source material was PBMCs. These receptors all come from a woman in her 40s in good health and CMV-seronegative.

The chain carries TRBV28 and TRBJ1-5; TRBD1 matches at 7 bases. The CDR3 has 15 amino acids. Germline V gene data show CDR1 as MDHEN and CDR2 as SYDVKM. J lost 4 bases, V lost 3 bases, and 6 bases had no gene match. This CDR3 is CASSFLLRGNQPQHF. DNA of the CDR3: TGTGCCAGCAGTTTTTTGCTCAGGGGGAATCAGCCCCAGCATTTT.

This clone was observed a handful of times. The chain joins TRBV19 to TRBJ1-6; D is possibly TRBD1 (5 bases). Germline CDR1 reads LNHDA; CDR2 reads SQIVND (reference sequence). V was cut by 6 bases and J by 10 bases, with 16 bases left in between. The CDR3 contains 14 residues. Here the CDR3 DNA reads TGTGCCAGTAGGATTGCCCGCCAGGGCTCACCCCTCCACTTT. It specifies CASRIARQGSPLHF. The whole variable domain, remainder taken from reference TRBV19 and TRBJ1-6, is DGGITQSPKYLFRKEGQNVTLSCEQNLNHDAMYWYRQDPGQGLRLIYYSQIVNDFQKGDIAEGYSVSREKKESFPLTVTSAQKNPTAFYLCASRIARQGSPLHFGNGTRLTVT.

The chain combines TRBV4-3 with TRBJ1-1; D not resolved. There are 13 residues in the CDR3. The germline V gene has CDR1 LGHNA and CDR2 YSLEER. The V end was cut by 1 base, the J end by 7 bases, with 10 bases between. Here the CDR3 DNA reads TGCGCCAGCAGCCAAGCGAGAGGTAGTGAAGCTTTCTTT. Translated, it gives CASSQARGSEAFF.

The chain has TRBV6-4 and TRBJ2-3; 9 bases align to TRBD2. V trimming: 6 bases; J trimming: 3 bases; junction bases outside the gene matches: 10. Germline CDR1 and CDR2: MRHNA and SNTAGT. The CDR3 totals 16 residues. Written as DNA, the CDR3 is TGTGCCAGCAGCCTGCATGCGGGAGGGCCAACAGATACGCAGTATTTT. Encoded protein: CASSLHAGGPTDTQYF.

This clone was counted only a few times. The J gene is TRBJ2-5, the V gene TRBV7-8, with D possibly matching TRBD2 (7 bases). Trimming took 5 bases from V and 4 from J, leaving 14 bases between them. CDR3 length: 14 residues. Germline CDR1 and CDR2: SGHVS and FQNEAQ. The CDR3 sequence: CASSLLGGRETQYF. The CDR3 DNA follows: TGTGCCAGCAGCCTATTGGGGGGGCGAGAGACCCAGTACTTC.

V and J are TRBV7-6 and TRBJ2-2, with TRBD1 matching 10 bases. Germline V lookup: CDR1 SGHVS, CDR2 FNYEAQ. There are 16 residues in the CDR3. Trimming cost V 4 bases and J 2 bases; bases outside gene matches: 4. This chain's CDR3 is CASSSRTGGNTGELFF. In DNA form, the CDR3 reads TGTGCCAGCAGCTCCCGGACAGGGGGTAACACCGGGGAGCTGTTTTTT. The full variable domain, its missing parts supplied by reference TRBV7-6 and TRBJ2-2, is GAGVSQSPRYKVTKRGQDVALRCDPISGHVSLYWYRQALGQGPEFLTYFNYEAQQDKSGLPNDRFSAERPEGSISTLTIQRTEQRDSAMYRCASSSRTGGNTGELFFGEGSRLTVL.

The chain uses TRBV6-1 and TRBJ1-5; 9 bases fit TRBD1. V was clipped by 4 bases and J by 9 bases; unmatched bases: 16. CDR1 is MNHNS, CDR2 SASEGT, per germline. This CDR3 comprises 17 residues. The CDR3 loop reads CASSASPATGGAPPQHF. As DNA, the CDR3 is TGTGCCAGCAGTGCCTCCCCCGCGACAGGGGGGGCTCCGCCCCAGCATTTT.

The chain combines TRBV7-6 with TRBJ1-1; maybe TRBD1 (5 bases). The CDR3 extends over 13 amino acids. V was trimmed by 5 bases and J by 2 bases, leaving 9 bases between them. Germline V gene data show CDR1 as SGHVS and CDR2 as FNYEAQ. DNA for the CDR3: TGTGCCAGCAGCAAACAGGAAAACACTGAAGCTTTCTTT. As protein: CASSKQENTEAFF.

The CDR3 sequence is CASSLGGGWSNQPQHF. CDR3 in DNA: TGTGCCAGCAGCTTAGGAGGGGGTTGGAGCAATCAGCCCCAGCATTTT. This rearrangement joins TRBV7-8 to TRBJ1-5, with D tentatively TRBD1 (6 bases). V shed 1 base and J shed 1 base, with 11 bases lying between them. Germline V lookup: CDR1 SGHVS, CDR2 FQNEAQ. This CDR3 contains 16 residues.

The chain is built from TRBV11-1 and TRBJ2-3, with unresolved D. The CDR3 sequence is 13 residues long. Trimming shortened V by 5 bases and J by 9 bases, and 15 bases separated the two germline ends. Germline loops: CDR1 SGHAT, CDR2 FQDESV (reference sequence). CDR3 protein: CASSPSLVNTQYF. The CDR3 bases are TGTGCCAGCAGCCCATCTCTAGTAAACACGCAGTATTTT.

This CDR3 reads CASSPGAEQYF. The CDR3 DNA reads as TGTGCCAGCAGCCCAGGGGCGGAGCAGTACTTC. This rearrangement joins TRBV7-9 to TRBJ2-7; a weak D match, TRBD1 (6 bases). There are 11 residues in the CDR3. Germline V gives CDR1 SEHNR, CDR2 FQNEAQ (reference sequence). V was cut by 5 bases and J by 7 bases, with 9 bases left in between.

The rearrangement uses TRBV5-6 and TRBJ2-5, with 10 bases identical to TRBD2. The ends lost 6 bases at V and 4 bases at J; junction bases unmatched: 15. Germline V lookup: CDR1 SGHDT, CDR2 YYEEEE. This CDR3 comprises 17 residues. CDR3 nucleotide sequence: TGTGCCAGCACTTCGGGAGGGCTAGCGGGAGTGGGAGAGACCCAGTACTTC. Encoded protein: CASTSGGLAGVGETQYF. The full variable domain, in which reference TRBV5-6 and TRBJ2-5 provide the parts outside the CDR3, is DAGVTQSPTHLIKTRGQQVTLRCSPKSGHDTVSWYQQALGQGPQFIFQYYEEEERQRGNFPDRFSGHQFPNYSSELNVNALLLGDSALYLCASTSGGLAGVGETQYFGPGTRLLVL.

The V call is TRBV9, the J call TRBJ1-2; a weak D match, TRBD1 (6 bases). The ends were cut back, 4 bases at V and 5 bases at J, with 18 bases in the middle. This CDR3 is 15 amino acids long. Germline assignment: CDR1 SGDLS and CDR2 YYNGEE. The CDR3 is CASSPVLGGSYGYTF. The CDR3 nucleotides read TGTGCCAGCAGCCCCGTTCTTGGGGGCTCTTATGGCTACACCTTC.

J is TRBJ1-2 and V is TRBV9; D is unclear. This CDR3 is built from 15 residues. Germline CDR1 and CDR2: SGDLS and YYNGEE. V was shortened by 0 bases and J by 6 bases, with 15 bases between the two germline ends. The chain's CDR3 is CASSVVPVGVDGYTF. In nucleotides, the CDR3 is TGTGCCAGCAGCGTAGTTCCCGTGGGAGTGGATGGCTACACCTTC.

The chain links TRBV11-2 to TRBJ1-1, with D maybe TRBD1 (6 bases). The germline CDR1 and CDR2 sequences are SGHAT and FQNNGV. Trimming removed 5 bases from V and 1 base from J, with 23 bases in between. CDR3 size: 18 residues. The CDR3 coding sequence is TGTGCCAGCAGCACGAACTCAGGGTGGGACAAGGGGAACACTGAAGCTTTCTTT. It translates to CASSTNSGWDKGNTEAFF.

This clone has just one count. V is TRBV11-2 and J is TRBJ2-7, with 7 nucleotides matching TRBD2. The V gene end was trimmed by 0 bases and the J gene end by 7 bases; junction bases not matched to a gene: 3. Germline V gives CDR1 SGHAT, CDR2 FQNNGV. The CDR3 length is 13 residues. This CDR3 reads CASSLEGRGEQYF. Written as DNA, the CDR3 is TGTGCCAGCAGCTTAGAAGGGAGGGGAGAGCAGTACTTC. The variable domain in full, completed from reference TRBV11-2 and TRBJ2-7, reads EAGVAQSPRYKIIEKRQSVAFWCNPISGHATLYWYQQILGQGPKLLIQFQNNGVVDDSQLPKDRFSAERLKGVDSTLKIQPAKLEDSAVYLCASSLEGRGEQYFGPGTRLTVT.

The J gene is TRBJ1-2, the V gene TRBV28; D is unresolved. CDR1 is MDHEN, CDR2 SYDVKM, per germline. The CDR3 consists of 12 residues. The V gene lost 2 bases and the J gene lost 8 bases, with 9 bases spanning the gap. The CDR3 DNA reads as TGTGCCAGCAGTTTAAAACTAGGCGGCTACACCTTC. Residues: CASSLKLGGYTF.

CDR3 sequence (DNA): TGTGCCAGCAGCTTAGGGCGGGGCCCCTACGAGCAGTACTTC. Its protein is CASSLGRGPYEQYF. The rearrangement uses TRBV13 and TRBJ2-7, with D possibly TRBD2 on 6 matching bases. There are 14 residues in the CDR3. CDR1 is PRHDT, CDR2 FYEKMQ, per germline (reference sequence). Trimming shortened V by 0 bases and J by 2 bases, and 8 bases separated the two germline ends. The full variable domain, rest sourced from reference TRBV13 and TRBJ2-7, is AAGVIQSPRHLIKEKRETATLKCYPIPRHDTVYWYQQGPGQDPQFLISFYEKMQSDKGSIPDRFSAQQFSDYHSELNMSSLELGDSALYFCASSLGRGPYEQYFGPGTRLTVT.

This chain connects TRBV9 to TRBJ2-3; 9 bases line up with TRBD1. V lost 4 bases and J lost 6; bases outside the gene matches: 12. This CDR3 has 16 amino acids. Germline values: CDR1 SGDLS, CDR2 YYNGEE. CDR3 nucleotide sequence: TGTGCCAGCAGCCCGCGGACAGGGGTTCCCGTGGATACGCAGTATTTT. The encoded protein is CASSPRTGVPVDTQYF.

The chain joins TRBV7-2 to TRBJ2-3; 8 positions agree with TRBD2. The CDR3 is 18 amino acids. The V segment lost 5 bases and the J segment 4 bases; nucleotides outside the gene matches: 17. Germline V gives CDR1 SGHTA, CDR2 FQGNSA. CDR3 sequence (DNA): TGTGCCAGCAGCCCACGGGATCAAGCGGGAGCTGAAGCAGATACGCAGTATTTT. Its translation: CASSPRDQAGAEADTQYF. Looking up the rest from reference TRBV7-2 and TRBJ2-3 gives the full variable domain: GAGVSQSPSNKVTEKGKDVELRCDPISGHTALYWYRQSLGQGLEFLIYFQGNSAPDKSGLPSDRFSAERTGGSVSTLTIQRTQQEDSAVYLCASSPRDQAGAEADTQYFGPGTRLTVL.